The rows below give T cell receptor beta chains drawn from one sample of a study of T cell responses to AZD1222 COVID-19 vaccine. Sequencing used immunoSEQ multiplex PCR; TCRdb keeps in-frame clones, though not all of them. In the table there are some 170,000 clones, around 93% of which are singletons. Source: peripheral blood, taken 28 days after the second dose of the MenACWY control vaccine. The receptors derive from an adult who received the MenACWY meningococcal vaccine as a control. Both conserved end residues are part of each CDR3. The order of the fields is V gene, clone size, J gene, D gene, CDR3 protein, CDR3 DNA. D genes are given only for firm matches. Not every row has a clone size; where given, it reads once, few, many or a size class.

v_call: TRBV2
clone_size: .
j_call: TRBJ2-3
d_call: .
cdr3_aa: CASRKGLSTDTQYF
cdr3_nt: TGTGCCAGCAGGAAAGGGCTAAGCACAGATACGCAGTATTTT

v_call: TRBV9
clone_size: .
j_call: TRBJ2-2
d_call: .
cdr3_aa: CASNSQGGTGELFF
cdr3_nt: TGTGCCAGCAACTCACAGGGGGGGACCGGGGAGCTGTTTTTT

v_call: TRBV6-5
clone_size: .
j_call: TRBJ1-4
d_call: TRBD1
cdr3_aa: CASTGGDSNEKLFF
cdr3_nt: TGTGCCAGCACGGGCGGGGACAGTAATGAAAAACTGTTTTTT

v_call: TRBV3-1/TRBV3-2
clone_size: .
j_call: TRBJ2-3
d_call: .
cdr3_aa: CASSLGVSSTDTQYF
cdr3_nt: TGTGCCAGCAGCCTAGGAGTCTCAAGCACAGATACGCAGTATTTT

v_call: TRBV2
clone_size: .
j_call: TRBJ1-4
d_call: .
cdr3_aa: CASSATRPPGGEKLFF
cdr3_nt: TGTGCCAGCAGCGCCACCCGGCCGCCGGGTGGCGAAAAACTGTTTTTT

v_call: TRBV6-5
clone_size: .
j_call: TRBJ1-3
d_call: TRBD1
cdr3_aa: CASRPGTGAGNTIYF
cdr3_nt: TGTGCCAGCAGGCCCGGGACAGGGGCTGGAAACACCATATATTTT

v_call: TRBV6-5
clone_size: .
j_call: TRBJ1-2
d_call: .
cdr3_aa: CATETGGYGYTF
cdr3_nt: TGTGCCACCGAGACTGGGGGGTATGGCTACACCTTC

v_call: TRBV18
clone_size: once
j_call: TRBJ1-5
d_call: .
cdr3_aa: CASSPGTSWGQPQHF
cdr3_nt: TGTGCCAGCTCACCAGGGACATCCTGGGGTCAGCCCCAGCATTTT

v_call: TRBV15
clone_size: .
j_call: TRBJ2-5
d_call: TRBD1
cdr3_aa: CATSVNRGTGGTSQETQYF
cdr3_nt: TGTGCCACCAGCGTAAACAGGGGGACAGGGGGTACGTCCCAAGAGACCCAGTACTTC

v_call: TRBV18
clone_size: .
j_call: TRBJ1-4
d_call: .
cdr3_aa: CASQMATNEKLFF
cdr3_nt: TGTGCCAGCCAGATGGCAACTAATGAAAAACTGTTTTTT

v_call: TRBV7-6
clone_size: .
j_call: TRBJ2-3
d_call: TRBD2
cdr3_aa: CASSLRLAGGTDTQYF
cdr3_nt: TGTGCCAGCAGCTTACGGCTAGCGGGGGGTACAGATACGCAGTATTTT

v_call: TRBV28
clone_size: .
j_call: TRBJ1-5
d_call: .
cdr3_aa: CASSWITEENQPQHF
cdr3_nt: TGTGCCAGCAGTTGGATTACGGAGGAAAATCAGCCCCAGCATTTT

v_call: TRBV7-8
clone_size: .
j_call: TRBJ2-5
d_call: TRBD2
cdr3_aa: CASSLEAGPTQYF
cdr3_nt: TGTGCCAGCAGCTTAGAAGCGGGACCGACCCAGTACTTC

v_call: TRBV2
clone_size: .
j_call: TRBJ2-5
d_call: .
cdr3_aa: CAQEGPQKTQYF
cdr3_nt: TGTGCCCAAGAGGGACCCCAAAAGACCCAGTACTTC

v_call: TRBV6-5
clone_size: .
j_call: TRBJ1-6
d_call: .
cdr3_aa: CASSWDGRSPLHF
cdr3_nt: TGTGCCAGCAGTTGGGACGGTCGGTCACCCCTCCACTTT

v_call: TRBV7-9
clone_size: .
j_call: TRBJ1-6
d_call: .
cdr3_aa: CASSLALVDWSPLHF
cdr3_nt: TGTGCCAGCAGCTTAGCGTTAGTGGATTGGTCACCCCTCCACTTT

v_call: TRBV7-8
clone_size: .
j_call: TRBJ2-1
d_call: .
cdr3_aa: CASSLADGTNEQFF
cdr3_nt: TGTGCCAGCAGCTTAGCGGACGGAACCAATGAGCAGTTCTTC

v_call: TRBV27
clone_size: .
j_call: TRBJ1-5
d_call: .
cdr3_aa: CASSLTGGIYSNQPQHF
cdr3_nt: TGTGCCAGCAGTTTAACTGGGGGCATCTATAGCAATCAGCCCCAGCATTTT

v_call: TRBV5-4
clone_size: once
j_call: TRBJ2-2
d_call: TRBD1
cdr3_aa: CASSLGDRGRVGELFF
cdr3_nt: TGTGCCAGCAGCTTGGGGGACAGGGGGCGTGTCGGGGAGCTGTTTTTT

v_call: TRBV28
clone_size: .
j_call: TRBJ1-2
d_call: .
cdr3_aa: CASSSAVSGYTF
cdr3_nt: TGTGCCAGCAGTTCGGCTGTTAGTGGCTACACCTTC

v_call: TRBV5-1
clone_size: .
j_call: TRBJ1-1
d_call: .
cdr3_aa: CASSFLTLNTEAFF
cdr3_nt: TGCGCCAGCAGCTTCCTGACCCTGAACACTGAAGCTTTCTTT

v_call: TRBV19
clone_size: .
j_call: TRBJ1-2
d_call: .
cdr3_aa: CASSPTRGAFSFSRGYTF
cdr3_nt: TGTGCCAGTAGTCCGACTCGAGGGGCCTTCTCGTTTAGCCGTGGCTACACCTTC

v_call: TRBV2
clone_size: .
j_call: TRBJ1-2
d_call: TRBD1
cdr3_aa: CARNRGGYTF
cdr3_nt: TGTGCCAGGAACAGGGGAGGCTACACCTTC

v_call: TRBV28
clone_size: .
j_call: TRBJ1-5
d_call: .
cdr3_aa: CASTDGRNQPQHF
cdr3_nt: TGTGCCAGTACGGACGGTCGCAATCAGCCCCAGCATTTT

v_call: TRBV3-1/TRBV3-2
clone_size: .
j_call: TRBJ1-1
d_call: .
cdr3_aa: CASSQGTGTMNTEAFF
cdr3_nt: TGTGCCAGCAGCCAAGGAACAGGGACTATGAACACTGAAGCTTTCTTT

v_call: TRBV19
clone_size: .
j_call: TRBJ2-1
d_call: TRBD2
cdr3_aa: CASSIVLAGGRNEQFF
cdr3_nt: TGTGCCAGTAGTATAGTTCTAGCGGGGGGACGGAATGAGCAGTTCTTC

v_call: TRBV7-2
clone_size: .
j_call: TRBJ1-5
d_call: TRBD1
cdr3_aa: CASSLGGQGAQPQHF
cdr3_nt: TGTGCCAGCAGCTTAGGTGGACAGGGGGCTCAGCCCCAGCATTTT

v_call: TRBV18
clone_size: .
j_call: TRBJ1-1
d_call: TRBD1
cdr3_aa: CASSERQGLSLNTEAFF
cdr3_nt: TGTGCCAGCTCAGAGAGACAGGGTCTATCGTTGAACACTGAAGCTTTCTTT

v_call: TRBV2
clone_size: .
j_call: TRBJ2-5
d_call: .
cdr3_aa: CASSEARGGTETQYF
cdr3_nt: TGTGCCAGCAGTGAAGCGAGGGGGGGGACGGAGACCCAGTACTTC

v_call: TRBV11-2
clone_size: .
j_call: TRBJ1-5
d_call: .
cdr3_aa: CASSQGLQPQHF
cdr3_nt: TGTGCCAGCAGCCAGGGTTTACAGCCCCAGCATTTT

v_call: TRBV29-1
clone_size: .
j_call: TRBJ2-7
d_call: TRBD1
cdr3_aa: CSAVTGGGYEQYF
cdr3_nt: TGCAGCGCCGTGACAGGGGGAGGCTACGAGCAGTACTTC

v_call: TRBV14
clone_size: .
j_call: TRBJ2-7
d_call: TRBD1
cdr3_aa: CASSWGQPSYEQYF
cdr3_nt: TGTGCCAGCAGTTGGGGACAGCCGTCATACGAGCAGTACTTC

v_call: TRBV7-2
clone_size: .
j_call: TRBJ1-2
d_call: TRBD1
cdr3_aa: CASSERQGAPLGGYTF
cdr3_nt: TGTGCCAGCAGCGAACGACAGGGGGCTCCTCTTGGTGGCTACACCTTC

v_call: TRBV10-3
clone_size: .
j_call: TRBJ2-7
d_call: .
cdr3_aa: CAISEIRDSSYEQYF
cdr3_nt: TGTGCCATCAGTGAGATAAGAGACAGCTCCTACGAGCAGTACTTC

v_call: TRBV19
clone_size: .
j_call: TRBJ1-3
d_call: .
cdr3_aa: CASSAEGNTIYF
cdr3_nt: TGTGCCAGTAGTGCCGAAGGAAACACCATATATTTT

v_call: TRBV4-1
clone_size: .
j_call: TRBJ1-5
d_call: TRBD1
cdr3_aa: CASSQDRDRGNDQPQHF
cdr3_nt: TGCGCCAGCAGCCAAGATAGGGACAGGGGTAACGATCAGCCCCAGCATTTT

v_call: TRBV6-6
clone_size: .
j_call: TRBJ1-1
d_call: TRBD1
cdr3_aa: CASRPATGGAREAFF
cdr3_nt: TGTGCCAGCAGACCGGCTACAGGGGGGGCTCGGGAAGCTTTCTTT

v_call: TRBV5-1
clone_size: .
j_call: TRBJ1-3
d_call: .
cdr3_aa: CASSRDISGNTIYF
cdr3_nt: TGCGCCAGCAGTAGGGACATCTCTGGAAACACCATATATTTT

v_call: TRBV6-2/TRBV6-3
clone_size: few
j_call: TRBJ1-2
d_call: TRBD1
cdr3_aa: CASSYEDRVAYGYTF
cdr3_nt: TGTGCCAGCAGTTACGAGGACAGGGTCGCCTATGGCTACACCTTC

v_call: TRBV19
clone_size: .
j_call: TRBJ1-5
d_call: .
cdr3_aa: CASSIIQGGQPQHF
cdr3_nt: TGTGCCAGTAGTATTATCCAGGGCGGTCAGCCCCAGCATTTT

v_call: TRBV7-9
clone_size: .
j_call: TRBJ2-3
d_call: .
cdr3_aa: CASSPGHLGTDTQYF
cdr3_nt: TGTGCCAGCAGCCCAGGACACCTGGGGACAGATACGCAGTATTTT

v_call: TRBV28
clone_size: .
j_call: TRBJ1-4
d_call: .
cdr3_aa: CASSTRGGGNEKLFF
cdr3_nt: TGTGCCAGCAGTACTAGGGGGGGCGGGAATGAAAAACTGTTTTTT

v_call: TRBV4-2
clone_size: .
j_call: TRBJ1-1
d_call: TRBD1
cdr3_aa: CASSHEGAGIRRTEAFF
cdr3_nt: TGTGCCAGCAGCCACGAGGGGGCGGGAATCAGAAGGACTGAAGCTTTCTTT

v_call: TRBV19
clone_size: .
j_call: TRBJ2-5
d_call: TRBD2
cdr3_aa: CASSMPSGGVSETQYF
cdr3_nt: TGTGCCAGTAGTATGCCCAGCGGGGGTGTTAGTGAGACCCAGTACTTC

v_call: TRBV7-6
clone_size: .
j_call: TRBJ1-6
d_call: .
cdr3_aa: CASSTRGSNSPLHF
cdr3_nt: TGTGCCAGCAGCACTCGAGGTAGTAATTCACCCCTCCACTTT

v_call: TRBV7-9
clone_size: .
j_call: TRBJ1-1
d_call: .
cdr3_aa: CASSLGGGTEAFF
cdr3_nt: TGTGCCAGCAGCTTAGGAGGCGGAACTGAAGCTTTCTTT

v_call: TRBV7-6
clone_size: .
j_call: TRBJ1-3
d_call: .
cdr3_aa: CASSLVQGWSGNTIYF
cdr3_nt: TGTGCCAGCAGCTTAGTACAGGGCTGGTCAGGAAACACCATATATTTT

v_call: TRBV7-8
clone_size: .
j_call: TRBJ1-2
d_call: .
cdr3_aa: CASSLGQLINYGYTF
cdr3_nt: TGTGCCAGCAGCTTAGGACAGCTGATTAACTATGGCTACACCTTC

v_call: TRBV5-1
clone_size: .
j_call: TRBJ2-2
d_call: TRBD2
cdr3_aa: CASSLQFGLAGDANTGELFF
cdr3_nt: TGCGCCAGCAGCTTACAATTTGGACTAGCGGGAGACGCGAACACCGGGGAGCTGTTTTTT

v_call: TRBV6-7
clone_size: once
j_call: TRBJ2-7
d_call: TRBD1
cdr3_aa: CASSYRDRVSYEQYF
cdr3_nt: TGTGCCAGCAGTTACCGGGACAGGGTCTCCTACGAGCAGTACTTC

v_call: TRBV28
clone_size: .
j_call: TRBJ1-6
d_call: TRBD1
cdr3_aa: CASSYPGTGNSPLHF
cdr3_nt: TGTGCCAGCAGCTACCCCGGGACAGGGAATTCACCCCTCCACTTT